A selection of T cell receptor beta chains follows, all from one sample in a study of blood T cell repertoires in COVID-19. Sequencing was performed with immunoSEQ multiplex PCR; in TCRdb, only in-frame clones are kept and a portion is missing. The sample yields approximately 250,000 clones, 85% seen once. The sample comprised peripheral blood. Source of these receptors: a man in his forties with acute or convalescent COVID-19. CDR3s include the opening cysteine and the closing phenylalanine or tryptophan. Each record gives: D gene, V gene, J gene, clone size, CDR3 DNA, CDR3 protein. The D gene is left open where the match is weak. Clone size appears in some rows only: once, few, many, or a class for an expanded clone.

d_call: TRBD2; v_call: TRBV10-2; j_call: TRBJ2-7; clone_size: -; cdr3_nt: TGCGCCAGCAGTGGGTCTACGGGGGAGGGGGAGCAGTACTTC; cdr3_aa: CASSGSTGEGEQYF
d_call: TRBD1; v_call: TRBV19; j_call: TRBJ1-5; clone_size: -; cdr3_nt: TGTGCCAGTAGTGTGACAGGGGACCAGCCCCAGCATTTT; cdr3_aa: CASSVTGDQPQHF
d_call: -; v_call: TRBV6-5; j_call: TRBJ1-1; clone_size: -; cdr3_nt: TGTGCCAGCAGTCGAGGACAAGACACTGAAGCTTTCTTT; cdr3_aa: CASSRGQDTEAFF
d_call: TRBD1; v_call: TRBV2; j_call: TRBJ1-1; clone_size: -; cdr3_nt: TGTGCCAGCAGCCGGGACAGAAGCGCGCTGAGACTGAACACTGAAGCTTTCTTT; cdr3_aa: CASSRDRSALRLNTEAFF
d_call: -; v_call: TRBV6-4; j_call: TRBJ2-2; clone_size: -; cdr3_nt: TGTGCCAGCATGGGGGGGCCGAACACCGGGGAGCTGTTTTTT; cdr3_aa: CASMGGPNTGELFF
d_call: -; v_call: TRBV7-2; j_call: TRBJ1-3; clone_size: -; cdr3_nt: TGTGCCAGCAGGAGAACCACCGACGGGGCTGGAAACACCATATATTTT; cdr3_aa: CASRRTTDGAGNTIYF
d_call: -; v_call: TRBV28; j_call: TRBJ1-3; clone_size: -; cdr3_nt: TGTGCCAGCAGTTTGAGTGGAGGGGGAAACACCATATATTTT; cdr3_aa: CASSLSGGGNTIYF
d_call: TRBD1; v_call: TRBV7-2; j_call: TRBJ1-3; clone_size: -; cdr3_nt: TGTGCCAGCAGCTTATCAGGGGGATCCGGAAACACCATATATTTT; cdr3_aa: CASSLSGGSGNTIYF
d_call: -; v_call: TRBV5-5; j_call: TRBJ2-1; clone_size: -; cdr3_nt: TGTGCCAGCAGCTTGGACTCCAGGGGGGACAATGAGCAGTTCTTC; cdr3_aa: CASSLDSRGDNEQFF
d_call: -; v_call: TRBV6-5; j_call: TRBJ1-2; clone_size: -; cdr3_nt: TGTGCCAGCAGCTCGACCGGCGGGGTAGATAGGGGCTACACCTTC; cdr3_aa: CASSSTGGVDRGYTF
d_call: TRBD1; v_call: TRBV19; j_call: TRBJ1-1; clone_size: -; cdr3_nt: TGTGCCAGTAGTCTCCGAGGACAGGGCCCCACTGAAGCTTTCTTT; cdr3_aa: CASSLRGQGPTEAFF
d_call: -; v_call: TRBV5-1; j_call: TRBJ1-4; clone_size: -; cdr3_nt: TGCGCCAGCAGATTCCAGGGAAGGGAAAAACTGTTTTTT; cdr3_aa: CASRFQGREKLFF
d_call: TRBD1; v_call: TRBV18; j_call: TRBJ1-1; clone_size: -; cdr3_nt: TGTGCCAGCTCACAGGTCAACTGGGCCGGGACAGGGGGCATGAACACTGAAGCTTTCTTT; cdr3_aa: CASSQVNWAGTGGMNTEAFF
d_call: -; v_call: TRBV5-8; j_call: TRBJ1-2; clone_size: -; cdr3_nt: TGTGCCAGCAGCTTGTCTTCACAGGGCCTCCCCTATGGCTACACCTTC; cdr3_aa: CASSLSSQGLPYGYTF
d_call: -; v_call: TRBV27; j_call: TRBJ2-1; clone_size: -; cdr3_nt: TGTGCCAGCAGTTTAGGGGGGGGGCCCCACAATGAGCAGTTCTTC; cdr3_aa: CASSLGGGPHNEQFF
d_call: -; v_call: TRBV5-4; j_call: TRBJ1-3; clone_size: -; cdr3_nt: TGTGCCAGCAGCTTGGACAGCATCTCTGGAAACACCATATATTTT; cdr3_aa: CASSLDSISGNTIYF
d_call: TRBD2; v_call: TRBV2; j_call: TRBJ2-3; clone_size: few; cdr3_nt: TGTGCCAGCAGGTCCGGGACTAGCGGGGGTGGAGATACGCAGTATTTT; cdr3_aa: CASRSGTSGGGDTQYF
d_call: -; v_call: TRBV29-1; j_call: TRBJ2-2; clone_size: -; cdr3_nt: TGCAGCGGCGAGGACAGCAACACCGGGGAGCTGTTTTTT; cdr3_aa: CSGEDSNTGELFF
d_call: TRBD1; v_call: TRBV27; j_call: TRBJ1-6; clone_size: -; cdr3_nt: TGTGCCATACATCCGGGACAGCAAAGGGATAATTCACCCCTCCACTTT; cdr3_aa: CAIHPGQQRDNSPLHF
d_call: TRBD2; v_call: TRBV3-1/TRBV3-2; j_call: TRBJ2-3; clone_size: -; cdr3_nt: TGTGCCAGCAGCCAAGATTGGCTAGCGGGGGCCAATACGCAGTATTTT; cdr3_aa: CASSQDWLAGANTQYF
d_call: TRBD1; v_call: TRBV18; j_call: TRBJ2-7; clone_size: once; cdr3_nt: TGTGCCAGCTCACTGACAGGGACCTACGAGCAGTACTTC; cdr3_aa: CASSLTGTYEQYF
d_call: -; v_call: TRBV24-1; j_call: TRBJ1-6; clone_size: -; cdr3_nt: TGTGCCACCAGTGATTCTAGTTCGGGAGGTAATTCACCCCTCCACTTT; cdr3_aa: CATSDSSSGGNSPLHF
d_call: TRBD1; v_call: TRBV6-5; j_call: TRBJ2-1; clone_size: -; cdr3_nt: TGTGCCAGCAGACAGGGGTTGTACAATGAGCAGTTCTTC; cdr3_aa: CASRQGLYNEQFF
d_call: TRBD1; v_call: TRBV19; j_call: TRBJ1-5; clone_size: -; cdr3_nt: TGTGCCAGTCGAGGGACAGACAATCAGCCCCAGCATTTT; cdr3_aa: CASRGTDNQPQHF
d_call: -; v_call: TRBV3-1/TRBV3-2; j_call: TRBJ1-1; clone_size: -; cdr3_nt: TGTGCCAGCAGCCACCGACAGTCCACTGAAGCTTTCTTT; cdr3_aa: CASSHRQSTEAFF
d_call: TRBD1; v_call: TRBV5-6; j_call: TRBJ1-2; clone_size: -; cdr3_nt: TGTGCCAGCAGCATAGGACAGGCGACGGTGGTAGGCTACACCTTC; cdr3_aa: CASSIGQATVVGYTF
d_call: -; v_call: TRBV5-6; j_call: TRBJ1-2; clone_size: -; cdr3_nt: TGTGCCAGCAGCCGGTGGGGCAACAGCGCCCAAAGGGGCTACACCTTC; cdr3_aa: CASSRWGNSAQRGYTF
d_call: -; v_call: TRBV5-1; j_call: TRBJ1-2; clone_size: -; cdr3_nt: TGCGCCAGCAGCCTCGAATCAGGGGCGTACTATGGCTACACCTTC; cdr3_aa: CASSLESGAYYGYTF
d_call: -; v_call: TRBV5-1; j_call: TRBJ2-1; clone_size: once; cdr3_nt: TGCGCCAGCAGCTTGGTGGGCCCCTACAATGAGCAGTTCTTC; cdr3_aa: CASSLVGPYNEQFF
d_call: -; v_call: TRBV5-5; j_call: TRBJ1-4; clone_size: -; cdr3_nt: TGTGCCAGCAACCCGACTAAACAGGGTGCTGCCGAAAAACTGTTTTTT; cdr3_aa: CASNPTKQGAAEKLFF
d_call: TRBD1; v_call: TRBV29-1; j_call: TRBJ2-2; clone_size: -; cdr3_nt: TGCAGCGTTGAAAAGGGCAGGGGGACCGGGGAGCTGTTTTTT; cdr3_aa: CSVEKGRGTGELFF
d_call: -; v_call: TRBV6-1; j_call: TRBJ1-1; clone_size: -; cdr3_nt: TGTGCCAGCAGTGACGTCGGACAGCCTAACACTGAAGCTTTCTTT; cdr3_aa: CASSDVGQPNTEAFF
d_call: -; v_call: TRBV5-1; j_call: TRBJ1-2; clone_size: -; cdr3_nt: TGCGCCAGCAGCCCAGACAAGACAGGCGGCTACACCTTC; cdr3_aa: CASSPDKTGGYTF
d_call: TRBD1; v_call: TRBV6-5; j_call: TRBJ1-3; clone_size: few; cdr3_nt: TGTGCCAGCAGTTCCCGGACAGGCGGAAACACCATATATTTT; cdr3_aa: CASSSRTGGNTIYF
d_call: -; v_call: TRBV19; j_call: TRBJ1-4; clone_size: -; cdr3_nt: TGTGCCAGTAACTTCAGGGGAGTTCGAGAAAAACTGTTTTTT; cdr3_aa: CASNFRGVREKLFF